The 32 T cell receptor beta chains below were found in one sample sequenced in a study of blood T cell repertoires in COVID-19. The repertoire was sequenced with immunoSEQ multiplex PCR; TCRdb's copy has only in-frame clones and lacks some. The sample includes around 280,000 clones, 87% seen only once; the top ten take around 5.8%. Material for sequencing was PBMCs or T cells enriched from blood (not recorded which). The receptors were gathered from a woman between 40 and 55 years old who had recovered from COVID-19.

This clone appeared once. The rearrangement uses TRBV30 and TRBJ1-5; D is possibly TRBD1 (5 bases). V was pared by 2 bases and J by 0 bases, with 14 bases between. The CDR3 sequence is 16 residues long. Germline CDR1 GTSNPN, CDR2 SVGIG (reference sequence). CDR3 amino acids: CAWSPAGGYSNQPQHF. The CDR3 nucleotides read TGTGCCTGGAGTCCTGCGGGGGGGTATAGCAATCAGCCCCAGCATTTT.

The chain has TRBV7-6 and TRBJ2-1; TRBD2 agrees at 11 bases. Germline CDR1 reads SGHVS; CDR2 reads FNYEAQ. The CDR3 runs to 15 residues. V lost 5 bases to trimming and J lost 9 bases; unmatched junction nucleotides: 9. The CDR3 bases are TGTGCCAGCAGCCCACGTAGCGGGAGGGCCTCTGAGCAGTTCTTC. This sequence encodes CASSPRSGRASEQFF.

There are a few counts of this clone. The CDR3 bases are TGTGCCAGCACCCCGTGGCGGGAGGGGAACACCGGGGAGCTGTTTTTT. Amino acid sequence: CASTPWREGNTGELFF. The chain joins TRBV7-3 to TRBJ2-2; 9 bases match TRBD2. V was pared by 7 bases and J by 1 base, with 7 bases of the junction left unmatched. Looked up from germline, CDR1 is SGHTA and CDR2 is FQGTGA. CDR3 length equals 16 residues.

The rearrangement joins TRBV27 to TRBJ1-1, with TRBD1 identical over 9 bases. The V gene's germline CDR1 is MNHEY and CDR2 SMNVEV (reference sequence). V lost 5 bases to trimming and J lost 1 base; unmatched junction nucleotides: 5. The CDR3 consists of 15 residues. The CDR3 region has the DNA TGTGCCAGCAGTCGGGACAGGGCCCCGAACACTGAAGCTTTCTTT. Encoded protein: CASSRDRAPNTEAFF.

The chain is built from TRBV2 and TRBJ2-7; D is possibly TRBD1 (5 bases). Germline assignment: CDR1 SNHLY and CDR2 FYNNEI. The ends were cut back, 7 bases at V and 0 bases at J, with 13 bases in the middle. CDR3 length equals 14 residues. CDR3 sequence reads: CASKKGGASYEQYF. In DNA form, the CDR3 reads TGTGCCAGCAAGAAGGGTGGGGCCTCCTACGAGCAGTACTTC.

This clone was found once. The gene calls are TRBV6-5 and TRBJ2-7, with TRBD2 as a possible D gene (6 bases). V lost 0 bases, J lost 2 bases, and 14 bases lay in between. This CDR3 comprises 16 residues. In germline, CDR1 is MNHEY, CDR2 SVGAGI. CDR3 sequence (DNA): TGTGCCAGCAGTTACTCGTGGATAGCGGACCCCTACGAGCAGTACTTC. Encoded protein: CASSYSWIADPYEQYF.

This clone was seen only once. This chain connects TRBV15 to TRBJ2-7; maybe TRBD2 (5 bases). In germline, CDR1 is LNHNV, CDR2 YYDKDF (reference sequence). The CDR3 is made up of 13 amino acids. V lost 0 bases and J lost 5, with 8 bases in between. CDR3 nucleotide sequence: TGTGCCACCAGCAGAGAACCCGGGAACGAGCAGTACTTC. This encodes CATSREPGNEQYF.

This clone was detected only a few times. The rearrangement joins TRBV2 to TRBJ2-2; TRBD2 matches at 13 bases. Germline trimming cut 6 bases from V and 5 bases from J; bases unmatched to any gene: 3. The germline V gene encodes CDR1 SNHLY and CDR2 FYNNEI. The CDR3 covers 15 residues. CDR3 nucleotides: TGTGCCAGCAGACGGACTAGCGGGAGTACCGGGGAGCTGTTTTTT. As protein: CASRRTSGSTGELFF.

This sequence joins TRBV5-1 and TRBJ1-1; TRBD1 might be the D (5 bases). The CDR3 length is 15 residues. Germline V CDR1 and CDR2: SGHRS, YFSETQ. Trimming left V 5 bases short and J 0 bases short, with 14 bases between. CDR3 nucleotides: TGCGCCAGCAGTACAGCAGGGTGGATGAACACTGAAGCTTTCTTT. Residues: CASSTAGWMNTEAFF.

The chain combines TRBV4-1 with TRBJ1-1; 7 nucleotides line up with TRBD1. Trimming took 0 bases from V and 0 from J; bases not matched to a gene: 4. Looked up from germline, CDR1 is MGHRA and CDR2 is YSYEKL. This CDR3 is 16 amino acids long. In DNA, the CDR3 is TGCGCCAGCAGCCAAGAAGGGACAGCTTTGAACACTGAAGCTTTCTTT. Translated, it gives CASSQEGTALNTEAFF.

The chain has TRBV19 and TRBJ2-1; 8 bases align to TRBD2. The CDR3 runs to 17 residues. CDR1 and CDR2 from the germline V gene are LNHDA and SQIVND (reference sequence). The V segment lost 1 base and the J segment 5 bases; nucleotides outside the gene matches: 10. The DNA for the CDR3 is TGTGCCAGTAGTATAGCATCTCTAGCGGGCGGGGACAATGAGCAGTTCTTC. Residues: CASSIASLAGGDNEQFF. Based on the CDR3 plus reference TRBV19 and TRBJ2-1, the full variable domain is DGGITQSPKYLFRKEGQNVTLSCEQNLNHDAMYWYRQDPGQGLRLIYYSQIVNDFQKGDIAEGYSVSREKKESFPLTVTSAQKNPTAFYLCASSIASLAGGDNEQFFGPGTRLTVL.

The gene calls are TRBV28 and TRBJ2-6; TRBD2 might be the D (6 bases). Germline V gene lookup returns CDR1 MDHEN and CDR2 SYDVKM. CDR3 size: 15 residues. V was clipped by 7 bases and J by 0 bases, with 10 bases between them. CDR3 sequence (DNA): TGTGCCAGCATCGGGGGAGCCTCTGGGGCCAACGTCCTGACTTTC. Protein sequence: CASIGGASGANVLTF.

The chain couples TRBV28 to TRBJ1-5; D gene uncertain. Trimming cost V 6 bases and J 2 bases, with 14 bases left between them. Germline values: CDR1 MDHEN, CDR2 SYDVKM. The CDR3 extends over 15 amino acids. The CDR3 region is CASRPAGIGNQPQHF. The CDR3 region has the DNA TGTGCCAGCAGACCCGCCGGGATCGGCAATCAGCCCCAGCATTTT.

J is TRBJ2-2 and V is TRBV4-3; 8 bases line up with TRBD2. This CDR3 is 19 amino acids long. Germline V gene sequence: CDR1 LGHNA, CDR2 YSLEER. V lost 3 bases and J lost 7; bases outside the gene matches: 19. CDR3 region: CASSQEYTGTRGYGGELFF. Here the CDR3 DNA reads TGCGCCAGCAGCCAGGAATACACCGGGACTAGGGGGTACGGCGGGGAGCTGTTTTTT.

The J gene is TRBJ1-2, the V gene TRBV2; 10 nucleotides line up with TRBD1. CDR3 length: 15 amino acids. CDR1 is SNHLY and CDR2 is FYNNEI in the germline V gene. The ends lost 2 bases at V and 6 bases at J; junction bases unmatched: 6. DNA for the CDR3: TGTGCCAGCAGTGAAATGTTGACAGGGGGCAATGGCTACACCTTC. This codes for CASSEMLTGGNGYTF.

Concerning this clone itself: Different DNA sequences within this sample yield the same CDR3. The rearrangement links TRBV30 to TRBJ1-3, with no clear D. Per the germline V gene, CDR1 is GTSNPN and CDR2 is SVGIG (reference sequence). V gave up 3 bases and J gave up 4 bases, with 4 bases separating them. This CDR3 contains 11 residues. This CDR3 is CAWSLGNTIYF. The CDR3 DNA reads as TGTGCCTGGAGCCTCGGAAACACCATATATTTT.

This sequence joins TRBV5-3 and TRBJ2-1, with D tentatively TRBD2 (7 bases). TRBV5-3 is an ORF; its function is uncertain. This CDR3 spans 19 amino acids. V was cut by 3 bases and J by 2 bases, with 24 bases left in between. CDR3 in amino acids: CARSSEDRRGRRTYNEQFF. DNA of the CDR3: TGTGCCAGAAGCTCCGAGGACCGGCGGGGGCGCCGCACCTACAATGAGCAGTTCTTC.

This sequence joins TRBV19 and TRBJ2-7; no reliable D call. Trimming removed 3 bases from V and 2 bases from J, with 11 bases in between. Per the germline V gene, CDR1 is LNHDA and CDR2 is SQIVND (reference sequence). The CDR3 is 14 amino acids. CDR3 bases: TGTGCCAGTAGTATTGGGCCAGATGCCTACGAGCAGTACTTC. It yields the protein CASSIGPDAYEQYF. Together with reference TRBV19 and TRBJ2-7, the CDR3 gives the full variable domain: DGGITQSPKYLFRKEGQNVTLSCEQNLNHDAMYWYRQDPGQGLRLIYYSQIVNDFQKGDIAEGYSVSREKKESFPLTVTSAQKNPTAFYLCASSIGPDAYEQYFGPGTRLTVT.

This chain joins TRBV5-1 and TRBJ2-2, with a tentative D call TRBD2 (6 bases). Germline V gene lookup returns CDR1 SGHRS and CDR2 YFSETQ. The CDR3 runs 15 residues. V dropped 7 bases and J dropped 0 bases, with 13 bases sitting between them. The CDR3: CASSDGGSNTGELFF. CDR3 bases: TGCGCCAGCTCAGACGGGGGATCGAACACCGGGGAGCTGTTTTTT. Full variable domain (missing parts from reference TRBV5-1 and TRBJ2-2): KAGVTQTPRYLIKTRGQQVTLSCSPISGHRSVSWYQQTPGQGLQFLFEYFSETQRNKGNFPGRFSGRQFSNSRSEMNVSTLELGDSALYLCASSDGGSNTGELFFGEGSRLTVL.

V is TRBV19 and J is TRBJ2-5; 9 bases align to TRBD1. Trimming cost V 5 bases and J 5 bases; bases outside gene matches: 12. Germline lookup yields CDR1 LNHDA and CDR2 SQIVND (reference sequence). The CDR3 length is 16 residues. The CDR3 DNA reads as TGTGCCAGTAGTCCCCAAAGGACAGGGGAAGTTGAGACCCAGTACTTC. This codes for CASSPQRTGEVETQYF.

The rearrangement links TRBV5-1 to TRBJ1-1; D not certain. CDR1 is SGHRS, CDR2 YFSETQ, per germline. V was pared by 4 bases and J by 8 bases, with 9 bases between. The CDR3 loop spans 11 amino acids. The CDR3 sequence is CASSQNEEAFF. As DNA, the CDR3 is TGCGCCAGCAGCCAGAACGAAGAAGCTTTCTTT.

The chain couples TRBV7-3 to TRBJ2-5, with D perhaps matching TRBD2 (5 bases). Trimming left V 5 bases short and J 5 bases short, with 12 bases between. The length of the CDR3 is 13 residues. Per the germline V gene, CDR1 is SGHTA and CDR2 is FQGTGA. The CDR3 region is CASSRSVAETQYF. The CDR3 DNA sequence: TGTGCCAGCAGCCGGTCTGTAGCGGAGACCCAGTACTTC. The variable domain in full, with the rest retrieved from reference TRBV7-3 and TRBJ2-5, is GAGVSQTPSNKVTEKGKYVELRCDPISGHTALYWYRQSLGQGPEFLIYFQGTGAADDSGLPNDRFFAVRPEGSVSTLKIQRTERGDSAVYLCASSRSVAETQYFGPGTRLLVL.

The chain employs TRBV5-1 and TRBJ2-7; 7 bases agree with TRBD1. CDR3 length: 20 amino acids. The V and J ends lost 0 bases and 2 bases, in that order; junction bases with no gene match: 20. The germline gives CDR1 SGHRS, CDR2 YFSETQ. CDR3 protein: CASSLGYKEATGSHPYEQYF. The CDR3 DNA reads TGCGCCAGCAGCTTGGGATACAAAGAGGCGACAGGGAGTCATCCCTACGAGCAGTACTTC.

The gene calls are TRBV28 and TRBJ1-1; D is undetermined. This CDR3 has 14 residues. The V gene's germline CDR1 is MDHEN and CDR2 SYDVKM. V lost 7 bases, J lost 2 bases, and 14 bases lay in between. The CDR3 nucleotides are TGTGCCAGCATTTACGGGAGGGCTAACACTGAAGCTTTCTTT. Its protein product is CASIYGRANTEAFF. Combining the CDR3 with reference TRBV28 and TRBJ1-1 gives the whole variable domain DVKVTQSSRYLVKRTGEKVFLECVQDMDHENMFWYRQDPGLGLRLIYFSYDVKMKEKGDIPEGYSVSREKKERFSLILESASTNQTSMYLCASIYGRANTEAFFGQGTRLTVV.

This chain uses TRBV5-1 with TRBJ1-6; TRBD1 might be the D (5 bases). CDR3 length: 13 residues. Germline lookup yields CDR1 SGHRS and CDR2 YFSETQ. Trimming pared 3 bases from V and 8 bases from J, leaving 9 bases between. This CDR3 reads CASSSDSYSPLHF. CDR3 coding DNA: TGCGCCAGCAGCTCAGACAGCTATTCACCCCTCCACTTT.

V and J are TRBV7-2 and TRBJ2-7, with 9 bases fitting TRBD1. The CDR3 loop spans 16 amino acids. Germline CDR1 SGHTA, CDR2 FQGNSA. Trimming at V came to 2 bases and at J to 2 bases, leaving 7 bases not matched to a gene. The CDR3 coding sequence is TGTGCCAGCAGCTTATCCGGGACAGGGATCCCCTACGAGCAGTACTTC. Amino acid sequence: CASSLSGTGIPYEQYF.

V gene TRBV7-9 combines with J gene TRBJ2-1; 8 bases are a match to TRBD2. With V trimmed by 2 bases and J by 9 bases, 15 bases remained unmatched. The germline V gene has CDR1 SEHNR and CDR2 FQNEAQ (reference sequence). This CDR3 region has 17 residues. Written as DNA, the CDR3 is TGTGCCAGCAGCTTAATCTATGGCGGGAGGATGAGTGGTGAGCAGTTCTTC. Translated: CASSLIYGGRMSGEQFF.

The gene calls are TRBV6-4 and TRBJ1-6, with D perhaps matching TRBD1 (6 bases). Germline V gene sequence: CDR1 MRHNA, CDR2 SNTAGT. Trimming took 2 bases from V and 10 from J, leaving 21 bases between them. CDR3 size: 17 residues. The CDR3 region is CASSDGGGRSVGSPLHF. The CDR3 DNA follows: TGTGCCAGCAGTGACGGCGGGGGGCGCAGTGTAGGGTCACCCCTCCACTTT.

V is TRBV19 and J is TRBJ2-2, with D possibly TRBD2 on 5 matching bases. Germline CDR1 LNHDA, CDR2 SQIVND (reference sequence). The CDR3 contains 13 residues. The germline V and J ends were trimmed by 3 bases and 7 bases, with 9 bases remaining between them. The DNA for the CDR3 is TGTGCCAGTAGTATTGTCCGGGGCGGGGAGCTGTTTTTT. It yields the protein CASSIVRGGELFF.

V gene TRBV18 combines with J gene TRBJ1-3, with D tentatively TRBD1 (6 bases). Trimming stripped 6 bases from V and 0 bases from J, with 12 bases between. This CDR3 region has 15 residues. Germline CDR1 and CDR2: KGHSH and LQKENI. For the CDR3, the DNA is TGTGCCAGCTCCCCGGACAGATTCTCTGGAAACACCATATATTTT. This sequence encodes CASSPDRFSGNTIYF.

This clone was counted once. The chain combines TRBV28 with TRBJ2-7; D remains unclear. This CDR3 has 14 amino acids. Trimming took 6 bases from V and 0 from J, leaving 12 bases between them. Germline loops: CDR1 MDHEN, CDR2 SYDVKM. In DNA form, the CDR3 reads TGTGCCAGCAGCCCTCTTATTAGCTCCTACGAGCAGTACTTC. This translates into CASSPLISSYEQYF.

The chain links TRBV3-1 (or the pseudogene TRBV3-2) to TRBJ2-7; no reliable D call. From germline, CDR1 is LGHDT and CDR2 YNNKEL (reference sequence). The CDR3 has 12 amino acids. The V end was cut by 1 base, the J end by 5 bases, with 6 bases between. The CDR3 spells CASSQGAHEQYF. The CDR3 nucleotides are TGTGCCAGCAGCCAAGGGGCACACGAGCAGTACTTC.